A selection of T cell receptor beta chains follows, all from one sample in a study of PD-L1 blockade in urothelial cancer. The assay was immunoSEQ multiplex PCR, and TCRdb's table has in-frame clones only and misses some. Of about 76,000 clones listed, approximately 90% are singletons. Specimen: PBMCs, collected around atezolizumab (anti-PD-L1) treatment. The source of these receptors is a woman aged 80 or older with urothelial cancer. The conserved cysteine and the conserved F or W are not part of the CDR3 here.

v_call cdr3_aa
TRBV6-5 ASSRDRVSGELF
TRBV7-2 ASSLEGQATEAF
TRBV19 ASSIVTGQDGYT
TRBV7-2 ASSPEGTSGRVGEQY
TRBV4-1 ASSQVTSGRIFSSYNEQF
TRBV2 ASMGDSLVNTEAF
TRBV5-4 ASSLGGLAGGSGTQY
TRBV4-2 ASSPPAGGMDRGRAEAF
TRBV5-1 ASSAGTGNHEQY
TRBV4-2 ASSQTGTENQPQH
TRBV5-4 ASSLGTSGSFVNEQF
TRBV19 ASSPSDGYSNQPQH
TRBV27 ASSPTGGAVYGYT
TRBV9 ASSANSDKETQY
TRBV25-1 ASSERGPTNEKLF
TRBV18 ASSLYQGNTEAF
TRBV5-4 ASMRAGQNYGYT
TRBV15 ATSSLGQGRITEAF
TRBV6-1 ASSESDRYGYT
TRBV7-9 ASSLQTEAF
TRBV7-9 ASSLGTGIPDTQY
TRBV30 AWSVTRRRNEQY
TRBV29-1 SVEGSAHLPNYGYT
TRBV19 ASSIGTSGSRSNEQF
TRBV10-3 ASRQGRNGELF
TRBV10-2 ASSVTSGTGELF
TRBV7-2 ASSLGQGRGYT
TRBV27 ASSLYRGRAEAF
TRBV28 ASSLSPASGAYNEQF
TRBV7-3 ASSLFWDRGRGGGELF
TRBV19 ASGGQGKFGYT
TRBV5-4 ASSFPGQVYGYT
TRBV2 ASSEGGVGNQPQH
TRBV14 ASSQVPLETQY
TRBV5-4 ASSAPLAAGETQY
TRBV6-6 ASSPGQRNQPQH
TRBV27 ASRPGTGGDQPQH
TRBV6-6 ASSYRGIQPQH
TRBV2 ASAPDTGELF
TRBV4-1 ASSQGEGLPGEKLF
TRBV5-4 ASSPRGSSGNTIY
TRBV7-3 ARQGLYHHQPQH
TRBV5-1 ASSSNPGENYEQY
TRBV5-4 ASSPTSGRPDTQY
TRBV10-2 ASTSGNQPQH
TRBV28 ASSLPRGGPGEKLF